The sequence of this T cell receptor beta chain was determined in a study of beta chain features in type 1 diabetes. Study conclusions and caveats: Significant though moderate, a shortening of TCRB CDR3s appeared in all four CD4+ subsets of Type 1 diabetes patients.

Germline V gives CDR1 GTSNPN, CDR2 SVGIG (reference sequence). V lost 2 bases and J 3 bases, leaving 7 bases between the germline ends. The CDR3 runs to 12 residues. Of the isolated RNA, all was reverse transcribed, and so the sequenced material was expressed TCRB transcripts. The protocol was immunoSEQ multiplex PCR, while the TCRdb copy is restricted to in-frame clones and leaves out a portion. The data show 240,000 or so clones, about 20% seen once. Cells sorted by CD45RO/CCR7/CD25/CD127/CD95/CD27 comprised CD4+ naive, central memory, regulatory and stem cell-like memory cells. With regard to this clone: What it binds is unknown.

The V call is TRBV30, the J call TRBJ1-1, with D uncertain. The TCR originated in a woman aged 35 to 49 with type 1 diabetes. Sequencing was carried out using naive CD4+ T cells from blood. CDR3 in amino acids: CAWSSGDTEAFF. The CDR3 bases are TGTGCCTGGAGTAGCGGGGACACTGAAGCTTTCTTT.